What follows describes a single T cell receptor beta chain. As yet, its antigen is unknown. The sample comes from a study of T cell repertoires in cytomegalovirus infection. Overall study context: Both a matching HLA type and CMV infection were indicated by public TCR beta signatures. Notes on the study in general: Cumulative public TCR beta family frequency identified CMV carriers with the relevant HLA. Clonotype analysis showed dominance of the ex vivo response by HLA-C-restricted CMV-specific TCR beta clonotypes.

The V and J ends lost 5 bases and 4 bases respectively, with 12 bases between them. The CDR3 covers 14 residues. Germline V gives CDR1 MNHNY, CDR2 SVGAGI (reference sequence). One entry per CDR3 protein results from TCRdb running MiXCR on the reads. The data contain almost 300,000 distinct CDR3 sequences, roughly a tenth of them singletons. This rearrangement joins TRBV6-6 to TRBJ1-5; D unresolved. Sequencing was performed on PBMCs. This TCR derives from a human donor in good health (CMV status not recorded). Some clones in this sample may be carry-over from other donors' samples. This chain's CDR3 is CASSPPPKNQPQHF. Here the CDR3 DNA reads TGTGCCAGCAGTCCCCCACCGAAAAATCAGCCCCAGCATTTT.